Presented here are 16 T cell receptor beta chains from one specimen sequenced in a study of blood T cell repertoires in COVID-19. Sequencing was performed with immunoSEQ multiplex PCR; in TCRdb, only in-frame clones are kept and a portion is missing. The top ten clones hold under 6% of a sample with under 150,000 clones, around 80% of them seen once. Sequenced: peripheral blood. These receptor sequences come from a man older than 75 with active or convalescent COVID-19.

This chain uses TRBV23-1 with TRBJ1-1; 7 bases align to TRBD1. TRBV23-1 is treated as an ORF (open reading frame) with a function not yet certain. V gave up 4 bases and J gave up 1 base; unmatched junction bases: 6. The CDR3 is 15 residues long. The CDR3 DNA follows: TGCGCCAGCAGTCTAGGGGACAGCGGGAACACTGAAGCTTTCTTT. This sequence encodes CASSLGDSGNTEAFF.

V is TRBV3-1 (or the pseudogene TRBV3-2) and J is TRBJ1-3; D unresolved. CDR1 is LGHDT and CDR2 is YNNKEL in the germline V gene (reference sequence). The CDR3 is made up of 15 amino acids. Trimming shortened V by 4 bases and J by 4 bases, and 14 bases separated the two germline ends. The CDR3 reads CASSRESTPGNTIYF. CDR3 sequence (DNA): TGTGCCAGCAGCCGGGAGTCCACTCCCGGAAACACCATATATTTT.

The genes are TRBV12-3 or TRBV12-4 and TRBJ2-1; maybe TRBD2 (6 bases). Trimming cost V 8 bases and J 9 bases, with 17 bases left between them. This CDR3 has 13 amino acids. This CDR3 is CASRGWAGREQFF. The DNA for the CDR3 is TGTGCCAGCCGGGGGTGGGCAGGGCGTGAGCAGTTCTTC.

This chain connects TRBV7-2 to TRBJ1-4; D is ambiguous. Looked up from germline, CDR1 is SGHTA and CDR2 is FQGNSA. The germline V and J ends were trimmed by 1 base and 0 bases, with 9 bases remaining between them. The CDR3 is 16 residues long. CDR3 bases: TGTGCCAGCAGCTTAGTGGGCAGATCAACTAATGAAAAACTGTTTTTT. As protein: CASSLVGRSTNEKLFF.

The chain carries TRBV28 and TRBJ2-7; the D is unclear. V lost 5 bases to trimming and J lost 4 bases, with 21 bases between them. The V gene's germline CDR1 is MDHEN and CDR2 SYDVKM. The CDR3 covers 16 residues. In nucleotides, the CDR3 is TGTGCCAGCAGTACCGAAGAACAGCTCCCGTGGTACGAGCAGTACTTC. Its protein product is CASSTEEQLPWYEQYF.

V gene TRBV11-2 combines with J gene TRBJ2-5; maybe TRBD1 (6 bases). CDR3 length equals 18 residues. CDR1 SGHAT and CDR2 FQNNGV come from the germline V gene. Trimming cost V 5 bases and J 0 bases, with 22 bases left between them. The CDR3 region has the DNA TGTGCCAGCAGCCCGATGGGGGCCTCGTGGGAGTACCAAGAGACCCAGTACTTC. Amino acids: CASSPMGASWEYQETQYF.

This rearrangement joins TRBV7-2 to TRBJ2-2; 8 bases match TRBD2. Germline V lookup: CDR1 SGHTA, CDR2 FQGNSA. The trim removed 1 base at V and 6 bases at J, leaving 4 bases unmatched. The CDR3 has 15 residues. CDR3 sequence reads: CASSLGGGYPGELFF. CDR3 DNA: TGTGCCAGCAGCTTAGGCGGGGGGTATCCCGGGGAGCTGTTTTTT.

The chain combines TRBV19 with TRBJ1-5; the D gene is possibly TRBD1 (5 bases). Trimming shortened V by 3 bases and J by 5 bases, and 14 bases separated the two germline ends. This CDR3 has 15 amino acids. CDR1 LNHDA and CDR2 SQIVND come from the germline V gene (reference sequence). The CDR3 here is CASSIPGGRDQPQHF. The CDR3 DNA reads as TGTGCCAGTAGTATCCCCGGGGGACGGGATCAGCCCCAGCATTTT.

V and J are TRBV19 and TRBJ2-2; the D gene is possibly TRBD1 (5 bases). The CDR3 contains 14 residues. Looked up from germline, CDR1 is LNHDA and CDR2 is SQIVND (reference sequence). V lost 5 bases, J lost 1 base, and 8 bases lay in between. The CDR3 sequence is CASSFQGNTGELFF. CDR3 DNA: TGTGCCAGTAGTTTCCAGGGGAACACCGGGGAGCTGTTTTTT.

The chain is built from TRBV2 and TRBJ2-2, with D hard to call. This CDR3 has 14 amino acids. Between the trimmed V and J ends, which lost 2 bases and 0 bases, there was a span of 4 bases. CDR1 is SNHLY and CDR2 is FYNNEI in the germline V gene. The DNA for the CDR3 is TGTGCCAGCAGTGAAACATCGAACACCGGGGAGCTGTTTTTT. Translation gives CASSETSNTGELFF.

V gene TRBV7-9 combines with J gene TRBJ1-2, with a possible D match to TRBD1 (6 bases). This CDR3 is 15 amino acids long. Germline V gives CDR1 SEHNR, CDR2 FQNEAQ (reference sequence). Trimming pared 5 bases from V and 1 base from J, leaving 14 bases between. CDR3: CASSTRDTFNYGYTF. Here the CDR3 DNA reads TGTGCCAGCAGCACCCGGGACACCTTTAACTATGGCTACACCTTC.

The CDR3 spells CASSLKGGQGNHEQYF. The CDR3 coding sequence is TGTGCCAGCAGCCTGAAAGGCGGACAGGGGAACCACGAGCAGTACTTC. The V gene is TRBV11-2, the J gene TRBJ2-7; 9 bases agree with TRBD1. Germline-derived CDR1 and CDR2 are SGHAT and FQNNGV. V lost 5 bases, J lost 5 bases, and 13 bases stayed unmatched. The length of the CDR3 is 16 residues.

CDR3 sequence reads: CASSLGGGWEPQHF. CDR3 DNA: TGTGCCAGCAGCTTAGGAGGAGGCTGGGAGCCCCAGCATTTT. This chain connects TRBV7-2 to TRBJ1-5; D is unclear. This CDR3 spans 14 amino acids. CDR1 and CDR2 (germline): SGHTA, FQGNSA. Trimming pared 1 base from V and 8 bases from J, leaving 12 bases between.

This chain connects TRBV29-1 to TRBJ2-1; tentative D call: TRBD1 (5 bases). Germline loops: CDR1 SQVTM, CDR2 ANQGSEA. Trimming cost V 6 bases and J 6 bases, with 9 bases left between them. The CDR3 is made up of 11 amino acids. CDR3 DNA: TGCAGCGTCAGGGTTTCCAATGAGCAGTTCTTC. It translates to CSVRVSNEQFF.

The chain carries TRBV5-1 and TRBJ2-3; 12 bases match TRBD1. V was pared by 6 bases and J by 3 bases, with 11 bases of the junction left unmatched. The CDR3 totals 17 residues. CDR1 and CDR2 (germline): SGHRS, YFSETQ. CDR3 region: CASKMGLGQGATDTQYF. DNA for the CDR3: TGCGCCAGCAAGATGGGACTGGGACAGGGGGCGACAGATACGCAGTATTTT.

V usage is TRBV7-3 and J usage is TRBJ1-1; maybe TRBD1 (6 bases). The length of the CDR3 is 14 residues. From germline, CDR1 is SGHTA and CDR2 FQGTGA. V was cut by 1 base and J by 11 bases, with 17 bases left in between. The CDR3 bases are TGTGCCAGCAGCTTAAAGGCAGGGGACCCTAGGGCTTTCTTT. It yields the protein CASSLKAGDPRAFF.